A selection of T cell receptor beta chains follows, all from one sample in a study of cytomegalovirus exposure and HLA in healthy donors. Clones were read by immunoSEQ multiplex PCR, and TCRdb kept only the in-frame ones, dropping some. In total, the table holds 110,000 to 150,000 clones. Material for sequencing was PBMCs. The source of these receptors is a woman between 18 and 30 years old in good health and CMV-seronegative. CDR3s include the opening cysteine and the closing phenylalanine or tryptophan.

J gene,V gene,CDR3 protein
TRBJ2-3,TRBV7-6,CASSPTSGGTQYF
TRBJ2-3,TRBV5-1,CASSSSGDTDTQYF
TRBJ1-1,TRBV19,CASSIGENTEAFF
TRBJ1-5,TRBV7-2,CASSWNQGNQPQHF
TRBJ2-1,TRBV11-2,CASSLEISPLARTNEQFF
TRBJ2-7,TRBV5-6,CASSLGTSGRVYEQYF
TRBJ2-2,TRBV5-1,CASLTGAGGWTGELFF
TRBJ1-5,TRBV7-9,CASSLGTGEYQPQHF
TRBJ2-1,TRBV9,CASSATGTLYNEQFF
TRBJ2-1,TRBV18,CASGERVSYNEQFF
TRBJ1-4,TRBV27,CASSRHSPNEKLFF
TRBJ1-4,TRBV18,CASSAQGAQGKLFF
TRBJ1-2,TRBV6-6,CASSFVDGGPDGYTF
TRBJ2-5,TRBV11-3,CASSLIAGQETQYF
TRBJ2-5,TRBV7-8,CASSSSGTSGQETQYF
TRBJ1-6,TRBV11-3,CASSLGSTGSLHF
TRBJ1-1,TRBV27,CASSLSARGTEAFF
TRBJ1-2,TRBV6-1,CASSYDRRLRGYTF
TRBJ2-1,TRBV2,CASSDGTGIGEQFF
TRBJ1-1,TRBV30,CAWGPGQGGAFF
TRBJ1-3,TRBV5-1,CASGTRNTIYF
TRBJ2-5,TRBV10-3,CAISGAGGGETQYF
TRBJ2-2,TRBV6-4,CASSVTSGSGTGELFF
TRBJ2-3,TRBV5-1,CASSFLAGEISDTQYF
TRBJ2-7,TRBV7-3,CASSAGLAGAEQYF
TRBJ1-2,TRBV20-1,CSAHGTYYTF
TRBJ2-1,TRBV7-2,CASSPPPRQGGYNEQFF
TRBJ1-6,TRBV5-1,CASSSTGFNGDSPLHF
TRBJ1-6,TRBV19,CASSIRGSGRSPLHF
TRBJ2-5,TRBV6-5,CASSYQETQYF
TRBJ2-3,TRBV6-6,CASSPGQAKDTQYF
TRBJ1-1,TRBV6-5,CASSQGPGGNAEAFF
TRBJ1-1,TRBV18,CASSPGEGMNTEAFF
TRBJ2-3,TRBV2,CASSLRAGGLLDTQYF
TRBJ2-3,TRBV2,CASRGRGFTDTQYF
TRBJ1-1,TRBV7-8,CASSSGRNTEAFF
TRBJ2-5,TRBV5-1,CASSLITGREETQYF
TRBJ2-5,TRBV11-2,CASSLGPPGGSQETQYF
TRBJ1-3,TRBV6-5,CASSSGRPGNTIYF
TRBJ2-3,TRBV7-2,CASSLVADTQYF
TRBJ1-2,TRBV2,CASSESGQGGSGYTF
TRBJ2-5,TRBV1,CTSSRERSRVPRKETQYF
TRBJ1-4,TRBV19,CASSNRQDEKLFF
TRBJ2-3,TRBV18,CASSEREGPDTQYF
TRBJ2-2,TRBV5-1,CASPWGFQGATGELFF
TRBJ1-1,TRBV19,CASSPRPANQGGAFF
TRBJ1-5,TRBV6-5,CASNPGAVQPQHF
TRBJ1-5,TRBV7-9,CASSFGPRDQPQHF
TRBJ1-2,TRBV7-2,CASTQQGRGYTF
TRBJ2-3,TRBV7-3,CASSRSGREYTQYF